The sequence of this T cell receptor (beta chain) was determined in a study of beta chain features in type 1 diabetes. Of the isolated RNA, all was reverse transcribed, and so the sequenced material was expressed TCRB transcripts. Generated by immunoSEQ multiplex PCR, the TCRdb table keeps only in-frame clones and is missing some. The sample has over 200,000 clones; roughly 11% are singletons. Findings and limits, study-wide: Among all four CD4+ subsets, Type 1 diabetes patients had TCRB CDR3s that were moderately but significantly shorter.

As to this clone: Its matching antigen is unknown.

Germline V gene lookup returns CDR1 MNHNS and CDR2 SASEGT. CDR3 length: 12 amino acids. Trimming took 10 bases from V and 7 from J; bases not matched to a gene: 5. Material: naive CD4+ T cells from blood. This TCR came from a man younger than 40 with type 1 diabetes. V is TRBV6-1 and J is TRBJ1-4; 8 nucleotides match TRBD1. Here the CDR3 DNA reads TGTGCCACCACCGACAGGGGTGAAAAACTGTTTTTT. This encodes CATTDRGEKLFF.